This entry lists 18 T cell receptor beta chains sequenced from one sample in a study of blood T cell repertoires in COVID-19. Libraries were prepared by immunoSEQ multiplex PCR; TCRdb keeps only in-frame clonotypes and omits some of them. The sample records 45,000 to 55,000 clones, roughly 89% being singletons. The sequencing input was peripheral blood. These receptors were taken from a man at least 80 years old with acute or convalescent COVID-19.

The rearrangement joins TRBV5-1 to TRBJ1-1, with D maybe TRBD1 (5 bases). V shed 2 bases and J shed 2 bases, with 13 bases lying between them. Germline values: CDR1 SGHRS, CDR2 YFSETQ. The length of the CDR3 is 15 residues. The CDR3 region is CASSLSGRGNTEAFF. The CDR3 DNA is TGCGCCAGCAGCTTATCGGGGCGGGGTAACACTGAAGCTTTCTTT.

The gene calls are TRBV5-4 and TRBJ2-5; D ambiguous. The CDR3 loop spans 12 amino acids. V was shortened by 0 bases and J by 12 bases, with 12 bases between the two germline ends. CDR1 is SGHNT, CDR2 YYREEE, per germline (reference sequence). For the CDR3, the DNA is TGTGCCAGCAGCTTGGAACGGTTGTTCGAGTACTTC. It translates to CASSLERLFEYF.

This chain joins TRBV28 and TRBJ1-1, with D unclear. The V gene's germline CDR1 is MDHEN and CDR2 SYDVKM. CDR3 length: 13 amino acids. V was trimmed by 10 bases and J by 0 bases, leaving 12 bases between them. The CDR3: CATQSFMNTEAFF. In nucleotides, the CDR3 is TGTGCCACCCAGTCCTTCATGAACACTGAAGCTTTCTTT.

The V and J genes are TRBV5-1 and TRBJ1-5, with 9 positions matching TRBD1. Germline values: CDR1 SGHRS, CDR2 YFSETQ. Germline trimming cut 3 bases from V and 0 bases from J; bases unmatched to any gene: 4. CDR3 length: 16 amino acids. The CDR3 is CASSSGTGNSNQPQHF. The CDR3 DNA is TGCGCCAGCAGCTCCGGGACAGGGAATAGCAATCAGCCCCAGCATTTT.

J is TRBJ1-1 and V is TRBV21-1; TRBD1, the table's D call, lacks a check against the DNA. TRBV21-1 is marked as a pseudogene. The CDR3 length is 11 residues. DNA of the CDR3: TGTGCCAGCGAGAGGGGGACTGAAGCTTTCTTT. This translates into CASERGTEAFF.

The CDR3: CASSHEATNEKLFF. The CDR3 DNA reads TGTGCCAGCAGCCACGAGGCAACTAATGAAAAACTGTTTTTT. The chain has TRBV3-1 (or the pseudogene TRBV3-2) and TRBJ1-4; D is unresolved. There are 14 residues in the CDR3. The ends were cut back, 3 bases at V and 0 bases at J, with 5 bases in the middle. Germline CDR1 is LGHDT and CDR2 is YNNKEL (reference sequence).

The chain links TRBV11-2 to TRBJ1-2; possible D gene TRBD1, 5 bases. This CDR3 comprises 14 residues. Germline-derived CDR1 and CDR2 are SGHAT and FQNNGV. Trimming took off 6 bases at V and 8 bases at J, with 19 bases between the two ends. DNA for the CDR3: TGTGCCAGCAGAATTTACCCGGGGGGATGGGGCTACACCTTC. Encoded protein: CASRIYPGGWGYTF.

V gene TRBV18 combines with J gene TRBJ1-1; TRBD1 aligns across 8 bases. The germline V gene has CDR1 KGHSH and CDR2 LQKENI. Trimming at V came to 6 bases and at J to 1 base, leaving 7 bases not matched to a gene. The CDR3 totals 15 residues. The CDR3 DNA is TGTGCCAGCTCCCGATCGACAGGGGAGAACACTGAAGCTTTCTTT. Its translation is CASSRSTGENTEAFF.

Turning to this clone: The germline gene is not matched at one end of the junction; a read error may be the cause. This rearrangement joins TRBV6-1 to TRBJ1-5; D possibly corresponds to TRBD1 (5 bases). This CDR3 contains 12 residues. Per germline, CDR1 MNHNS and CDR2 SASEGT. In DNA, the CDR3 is TGTGCCAGCAGTGAAGCCACGCAGGGTAGGGATTTT. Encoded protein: CASSEATQGRDF.

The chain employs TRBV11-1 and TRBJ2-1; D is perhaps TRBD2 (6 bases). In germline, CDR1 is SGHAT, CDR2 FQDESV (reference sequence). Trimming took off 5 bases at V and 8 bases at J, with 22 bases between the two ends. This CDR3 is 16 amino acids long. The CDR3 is CASSPNRATRGDEQFF. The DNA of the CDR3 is TGTGCCAGCAGCCCTAATCGGGCGACTAGGGGCGATGAGCAGTTCTTC.

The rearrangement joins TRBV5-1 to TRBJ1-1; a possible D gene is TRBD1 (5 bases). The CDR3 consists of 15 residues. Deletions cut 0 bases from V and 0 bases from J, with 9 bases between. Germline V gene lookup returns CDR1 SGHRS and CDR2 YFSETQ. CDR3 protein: CASSLARGMNTEAFF. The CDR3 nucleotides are TGCGCCAGCAGCTTGGCGCGGGGCATGAACACTGAAGCTTTCTTT.

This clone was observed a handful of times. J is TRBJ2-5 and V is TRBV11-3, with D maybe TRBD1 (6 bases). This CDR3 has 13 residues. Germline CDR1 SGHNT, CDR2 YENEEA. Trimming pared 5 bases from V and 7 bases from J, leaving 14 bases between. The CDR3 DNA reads TGTGCCAGCAGCCTGCAGGGCAGGGGGACCCAGTACTTC. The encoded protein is CASSLQGRGTQYF.

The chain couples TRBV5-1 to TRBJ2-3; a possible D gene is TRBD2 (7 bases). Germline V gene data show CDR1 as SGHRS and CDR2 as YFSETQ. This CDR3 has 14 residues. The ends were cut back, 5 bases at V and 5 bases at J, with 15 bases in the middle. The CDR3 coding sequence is TGCGCCAGCAGAACGGGGGGCCAAAGAGATACGCAGTATTTT. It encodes CASRTGGQRDTQYF. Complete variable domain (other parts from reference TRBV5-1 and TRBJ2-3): KAGVTQTPRYLIKTRGQQVTLSCSPISGHRSVSWYQQTPGQGLQFLFEYFSETQRNKGNFPGRFSGRQFSNSRSEMNVSTLELGDSALYLCASRTGGQRDTQYFGPGTRLTVL.

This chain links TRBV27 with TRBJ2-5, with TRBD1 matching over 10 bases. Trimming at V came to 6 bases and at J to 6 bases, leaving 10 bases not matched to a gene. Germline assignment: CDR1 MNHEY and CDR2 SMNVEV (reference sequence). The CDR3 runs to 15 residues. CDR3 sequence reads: CASSRNRDRGQTQYF. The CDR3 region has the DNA TGTGCCAGCAGCCGGAACCGGGACAGGGGACAGACCCAGTACTTC.

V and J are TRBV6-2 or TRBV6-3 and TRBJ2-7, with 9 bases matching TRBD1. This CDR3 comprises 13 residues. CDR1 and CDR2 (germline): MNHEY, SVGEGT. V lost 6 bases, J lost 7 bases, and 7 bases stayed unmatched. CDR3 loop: CASSGQGPREQYF. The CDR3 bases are TGTGCCAGCAGCGGACAGGGGCCTCGGGAGCAGTACTTC.

In DNA, the CDR3 is TGCAGCGTTGGTAAGGGGCTATTAATGGAGCAGTACTTC. Protein sequence: CSVGKGLLMEQYF. The chain links TRBV29-1 to TRBJ2-7, with D maybe TRBD1 (5 bases). Germline V gene sequence: CDR1 SQVTM, CDR2 ANQGSEA. Between the trimmed V and J ends, which lost 4 bases and 7 bases, there was a span of 17 bases. This CDR3 has 13 amino acids.

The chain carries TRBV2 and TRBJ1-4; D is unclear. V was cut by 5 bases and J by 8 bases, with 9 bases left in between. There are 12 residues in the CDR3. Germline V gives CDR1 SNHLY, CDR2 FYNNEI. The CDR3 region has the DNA TGTGCCAGCAGTACAACAGTGGAAAAACTGTTTTTT. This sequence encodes CASSTTVEKLFF. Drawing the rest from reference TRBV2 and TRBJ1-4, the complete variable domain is EPEVTQTPSHQVTQMGQEVILRCVPISNHLYFYWYRQILGQKVEFLVSFYNNEISEKSEIFDDQFSVERPDGSNFTLKIRSTKLEDSAMYFCASSTTVEKLFFGSGTQLSVL.

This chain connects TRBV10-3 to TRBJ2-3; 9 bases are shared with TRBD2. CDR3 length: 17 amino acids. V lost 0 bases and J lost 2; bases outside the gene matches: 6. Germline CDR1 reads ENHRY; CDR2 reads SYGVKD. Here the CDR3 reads CAISESSLAGNTDTQYF. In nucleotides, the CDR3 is TGTGCCATCAGTGAGTCTTCCCTAGCGGGGAACACAGATACGCAGTATTTT.